These 21 T cell receptor beta chains were sequenced from one sample in a study of OX40 agonist ivuxolimab in advanced cancers. The table came from immunoSEQ multiplex PCR; TCRdb's copy has only in-frame clones and leaves some out. The sample has some 86,000 clones, roughly 94% seen once. The sample here was CD4+ or CD8+ T cells sorted from blood, taken in a trial of the OX40 agonist ivuxolimab. These receptor sequences come from an adult with an advanced solid tumor such as melanoma, head and neck, liver or kidney cancer.

A note on this clone: Relative to the germline gene, one junction end is altered; a read error may explain this. V gene TRBV7-9 combines with J gene TRBJ2-7; either TRBD1 or TRBD2 may supply D (5 bases each). The CDR3 has 13 residues. The germline V gene has CDR1 SEHNR and CDR2 FQNEAQ (reference sequence). The chain's CDR3 is CASSLGGAYEQHF. CDR3 bases: TGTGCCAGCAGCTTAGGAGGGGCATACGAGCAGCACTTC.

J is TRBJ2-1 and V is TRBV28; D ambiguous. This CDR3 contains 12 residues. Looked up from germline, CDR1 is MDHEN and CDR2 is SYDVKM. Trimming took off 5 bases at V and 8 bases at J, with 10 bases between the two ends. The DNA for the CDR3 is TGTGCCAGCAGTGTGGCTATCGATGAGCAGTTCTTC. Translating it yields CASSVAIDEQFF.

The gene calls are TRBV10-1 and TRBJ2-3; perhaps TRBD2 as D (6 bases). Germline CDR1 and CDR2: WNHNN and SYGVQD (reference sequence). V shed 4 bases and J shed 4 bases, with 18 bases lying between them. The CDR3 loop spans 16 amino acids. The CDR3: CASSGGDPNAPDTQYF. The CDR3 DNA follows: TGCGCCAGCAGTGGGGGGGACCCTAATGCCCCAGATACGCAGTATTTT.

CDR3 amino acids: CASSFGNTGELFF. CDR3 nucleotide sequence: TGTGCCAGCAGTTTCGGGAACACCGGGGAGCTGTTTTTT. The chain employs TRBV6-5 and TRBJ2-2; D not resolved. CDR3 length: 13 amino acids. V was shortened by 4 bases and J by 1 base, with 4 bases between the two germline ends. Germline CDR1 MNHEY, CDR2 SVGAGI.

This clone was picked up one time. This chain uses TRBV25-1 with TRBJ2-3; D unclear. Germline values: CDR1 MGHDK, CDR2 SYGVNS. The CDR3 is 14 amino acids. Trimming removed 7 bases from V and 2 bases from J, with 13 bases in between. The CDR3 DNA reads TGTGCCAGCACCCTCGGGCGTACCACAGATACGCAGTATTTT. Translated, it gives CASTLGRTTDTQYF.

The J gene is TRBJ2-1, the V gene TRBV27; possibly TRBD2 for D (6 bases). Germline V gives CDR1 MNHEY, CDR2 SMNVEV (reference sequence). V lost 3 bases and J 1 base, leaving 7 bases between the germline ends. CDR3 size: 14 residues. Here the CDR3 reads CASSLGRSYNEQFF. The CDR3 DNA follows: TGTGCCAGCAGTTTGGGGAGGTCCTACAATGAGCAGTTCTTC.

The chain employs TRBV21-1 and TRBJ2-5; the D call of TRBD2 is as the table states it, not checked on the DNA. TRBV21-1 is reported as a pseudogene. The CDR3 is made up of 20 amino acids. The CDR3 bases are TGTGCCAGCAGCGGACGACTAGCGGGAGGGCCGTTTTTTAGTCGCGAGACCCAGTACTTC. As protein: CASSGRLAGGPFFSRETQYF.

The V call is TRBV5-6, the J call TRBJ1-1; D is undetermined. The V and J ends lost 2 bases and 1 base respectively, with 6 bases between them. The germline CDR1 and CDR2 sequences are SGHDT and YYEEEE. CDR3 length: 13 residues. The CDR3 region has the DNA TGTGCCAGCAGCTTCACCGAGAACACTGAAGCTTTCTTT. It translates to CASSFTENTEAFF.

The gene calls are TRBV7-9 and TRBJ2-3; a weak D match, TRBD1 (5 bases). Germline CDR1 is SEHNR and CDR2 is FQNEAQ (reference sequence). Trimming pared 5 bases from V and 2 bases from J, leaving 14 bases between. The length of the CDR3 is 15 residues. DNA for the CDR3: TGTGCCAGCAGCACCACGACAGCCCTCACAGATACGCAGTATTTT. Protein product: CASSTTTALTDTQYF.

The V and J genes are TRBV28 and TRBJ2-3, with TRBD1 identical over 8 bases. Germline V gene lookup returns CDR1 MDHEN and CDR2 SYDVKM. Unmatched junction bases numbered 4, after V lost 4 bases and J lost 1 base. The CDR3 covers 15 residues. As DNA, the CDR3 is TGTGCCAGCAGTTCGACAGGGGCTGGCACAGATACGCAGTATTTT. Amino acids: CASSSTGAGTDTQYF.

The rearrangement joins TRBV29-1 to TRBJ1-1, with D possibly TRBD1 on 5 matching bases. V dropped 0 bases and J dropped 11 bases, with 16 bases sitting between them. Germline assignment: CDR1 SQVTM and CDR2 ANQGSEA. The CDR3 loop spans 13 amino acids. Here the CDR3 DNA reads TGCAGCGTTGAAGATGGAAGGGGACTGGAGGCTTTCTTT. Translation gives CSVEDGRGLEAFF.

This sequence joins TRBV28 and TRBJ2-7; 7 bases map to TRBD2. V dropped 3 bases and J dropped 0; count of bases not matched to a gene: 11. From germline, CDR1 is MDHEN and CDR2 SYDVKM. The CDR3 runs to 17 residues. CDR3 sequence reads: CASSFPISGTNSYEQYF. DNA of the CDR3: TGTGCCAGCAGTTTCCCGATTTCCGGGACTAACTCCTACGAGCAGTACTTC.

V gene TRBV2 combines with J gene TRBJ1-2, with 10 nucleotides matching TRBD1. V was clipped by 6 bases and J by 6 bases; unmatched bases: 7. Germline V gives CDR1 SNHLY, CDR2 FYNNEI. The CDR3 has 14 residues. CDR3 region: CASSAGQGSNGYTF. In DNA, the CDR3 is TGTGCCAGCAGCGCGGGACAGGGGTCAAATGGCTACACCTTC.

The chain couples TRBV28 to TRBJ1-2, with D perhaps matching TRBD1 (5 bases). The germline V gene has CDR1 MDHEN and CDR2 SYDVKM. This CDR3 spans 14 amino acids. This chain's CDR3 is CAANMGPANYGYTF. In DNA, the CDR3 is TGTGCGGCCAATATGGGACCCGCTAACTATGGCTACACCTTC.

V and J are TRBV9 and TRBJ1-2; no clear D. In germline, CDR1 is SGDLS, CDR2 YYNGEE. The CDR3 is 14 residues long. Deletions cut 2 bases from V and 8 bases from J, with 16 bases between. CDR3 sequence reads: CASSVSAGAGGYTF. DNA for the CDR3: TGTGCCAGCAGCGTTTCCGCGGGCGCCGGGGGCTACACCTTC. Based on the CDR3 plus reference TRBV9 and TRBJ1-2, the full variable domain is DSGVTQTPKHLITATGQRVTLRCSPRSGDLSVYWYQQSLDQGLQFLIQYYNGEERAKGNILERFSAQQFPDLHSELNLSSLELGDSALYFCASSVSAGAGGYTFGSGTRLTVV.

The chain links TRBV6-5 to TRBJ2-7, with D possibly being TRBD1 (6 bases). Germline CDR1 is MNHEY and CDR2 is SVGAGI. V dropped 2 bases and J dropped 6 bases, with 14 bases sitting between them. CDR3 length: 14 amino acids. CDR3 region: CASSYIGTGSEQYF. CDR3 bases: TGTGCCAGCAGTTACATCGGTACAGGGAGCGAGCAGTACTTC.

The V and J genes are TRBV7-9 and TRBJ1-1; D possibly corresponds to TRBD1 (5 bases). Trimming shortened V by 5 bases and J by 8 bases, and 12 bases separated the two germline ends. The CDR3 sequence is 12 residues long. Germline CDR1 is SEHNR and CDR2 is FQNEAQ (reference sequence). The CDR3 sequence: CASSPGLTEAFF. In DNA form, the CDR3 reads TGTGCCAGCAGCCCAGGGTTAACCGAAGCTTTCTTT.

The sample holds one count of this clone. The chain carries TRBV20-1 and TRBJ2-7; D is unclear. The CDR3 contains 10 residues. Deletions cut 4 bases from V and 6 bases from J, with 7 bases between. Germline-derived CDR1 and CDR2 are DFQATT and SNEGSKA (reference sequence). CDR3 in amino acids: CSATFGEQYF. The CDR3 DNA reads as TGCAGTGCTACCTTTGGCGAGCAGTACTTC.

The V and J genes are TRBV28 and TRBJ1-5, with unresolved D. V lost 3 bases and J lost 7, with 7 bases in between. CDR3 length equals 12 residues. Germline loops: CDR1 MDHEN, CDR2 SYDVKM. CDR3 DNA: TGTGCCAGCAGTTTTTCGGGCCAGCCCCAGCATTTT. This sequence encodes CASSFSGQPQHF.

This clone was detected once. The chain links TRBV7-8 to TRBJ1-1, with D unresolved. CDR1 is SGHVS, CDR2 FQNEAQ, per germline. The length of the CDR3 is 15 residues. The V end lost 1 base, the J end lost 3 bases, and 12 bases lay between the germline ends. CDR3 sequence: CASSLVAGWDTEAFF. The DNA of the CDR3 is TGTGCCAGCAGCTTAGTGGCGGGATGGGACACTGAAGCTTTCTTT.

This chain links TRBV4-3 with TRBJ1-1; unclear D gene. Germline loops: CDR1 LGHNA, CDR2 YSLEER. V was trimmed by 4 bases and J by 8 bases, leaving 11 bases between them. The CDR3 totals 12 residues. The chain's CDR3 is CASSPGGSEAFF. CDR3 sequence (DNA): TGCGCCAGCAGCCCGGGCGGATCCGAAGCTTTCTTT.